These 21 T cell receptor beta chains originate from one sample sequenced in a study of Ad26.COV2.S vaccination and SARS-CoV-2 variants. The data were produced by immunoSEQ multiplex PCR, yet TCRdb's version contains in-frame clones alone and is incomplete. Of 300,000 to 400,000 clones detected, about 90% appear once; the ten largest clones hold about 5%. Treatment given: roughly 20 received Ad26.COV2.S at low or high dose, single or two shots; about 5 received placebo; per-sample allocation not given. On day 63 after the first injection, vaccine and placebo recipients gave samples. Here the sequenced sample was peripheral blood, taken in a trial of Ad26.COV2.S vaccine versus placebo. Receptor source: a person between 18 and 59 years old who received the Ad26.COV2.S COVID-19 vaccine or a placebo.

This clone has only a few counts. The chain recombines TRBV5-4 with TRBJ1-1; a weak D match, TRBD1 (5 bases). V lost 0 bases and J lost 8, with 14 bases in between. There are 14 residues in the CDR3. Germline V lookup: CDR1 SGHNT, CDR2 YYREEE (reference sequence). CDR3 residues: CASSLGSGTSEAFF. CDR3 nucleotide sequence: TGTGCCAGCAGCTTGGGTTCGGGGACTAGCGAAGCTTTCTTT. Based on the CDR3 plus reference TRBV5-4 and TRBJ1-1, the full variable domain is ETGVTQSPTHLIKTRGQQVTLRCSSQSGHNTVSWYQQALGQGPQFIFQYYREEENGRGNFPPRFSGLQFPNYSSELNVNALELDDSALYLCASSLGSGTSEAFFGQGTRLTVV.

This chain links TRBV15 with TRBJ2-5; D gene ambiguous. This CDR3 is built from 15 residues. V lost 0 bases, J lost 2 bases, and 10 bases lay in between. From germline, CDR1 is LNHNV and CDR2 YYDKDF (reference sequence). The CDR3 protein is CATSRDVSTQETQYF. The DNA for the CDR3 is TGTGCCACCAGCAGAGACGTTTCGACACAAGAGACCCAGTACTTC. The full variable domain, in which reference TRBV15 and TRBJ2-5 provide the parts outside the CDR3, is DAMVIQNPRYQVTQFGKPVTLSCSQTLNHNVMYWYQQKSSQAPKLLFHYYDKDFNNEADTPDNFQSRRPNTSFCFLDIRSPGLGDTAMYLCATSRDVSTQETQYFGPGTRLLVL.

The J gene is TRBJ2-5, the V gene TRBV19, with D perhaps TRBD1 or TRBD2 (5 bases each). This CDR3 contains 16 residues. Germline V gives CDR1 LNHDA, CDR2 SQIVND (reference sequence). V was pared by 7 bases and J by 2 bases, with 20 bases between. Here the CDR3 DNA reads TGTGCCAGTACCAAGTCCGGGACCCTGGGGCAAGAGACCCAGTACTTC. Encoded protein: CASTKSGTLGQETQYF. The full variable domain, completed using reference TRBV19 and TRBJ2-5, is DGGITQSPKYLFRKEGQNVTLSCEQNLNHDAMYWYRQDPGQGLRLIYYSQIVNDFQKGDIAEGYSVSREKKESFPLTVTSAQKNPTAFYLCASTKSGTLGQETQYFGPGTRLLVL.

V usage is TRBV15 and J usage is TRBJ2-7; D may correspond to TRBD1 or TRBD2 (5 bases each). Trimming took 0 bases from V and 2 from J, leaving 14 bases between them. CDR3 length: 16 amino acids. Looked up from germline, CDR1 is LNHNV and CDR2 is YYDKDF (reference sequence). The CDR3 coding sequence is TGTGCCACCAGCAGAGATCCGGGACCGACCCCCTACGAGCAGTACTTC. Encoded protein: CATSRDPGPTPYEQYF.

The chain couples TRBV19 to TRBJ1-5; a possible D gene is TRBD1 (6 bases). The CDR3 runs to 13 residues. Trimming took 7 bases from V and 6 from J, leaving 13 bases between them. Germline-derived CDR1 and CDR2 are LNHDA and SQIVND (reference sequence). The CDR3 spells CASTVEGGQPQHF. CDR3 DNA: TGTGCCAGTACTGTCGAAGGGGGTCAGCCCCAGCATTTT.

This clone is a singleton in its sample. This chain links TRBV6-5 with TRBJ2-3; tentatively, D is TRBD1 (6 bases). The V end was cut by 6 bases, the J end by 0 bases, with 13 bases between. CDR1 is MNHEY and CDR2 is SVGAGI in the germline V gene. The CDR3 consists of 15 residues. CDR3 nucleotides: TGTGCCAGCAGAAGTACAGGGTTCAGCACAGATACGCAGTATTTT. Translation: CASRSTGFSTDTQYF.

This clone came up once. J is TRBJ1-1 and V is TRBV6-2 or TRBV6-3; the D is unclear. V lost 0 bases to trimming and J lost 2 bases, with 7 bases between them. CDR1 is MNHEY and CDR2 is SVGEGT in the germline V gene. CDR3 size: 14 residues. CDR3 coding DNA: TGTGCCAGCAGTTACTCCCGGGTAAACACTGAAGCTTTCTTT. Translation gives CASSYSRVNTEAFF.

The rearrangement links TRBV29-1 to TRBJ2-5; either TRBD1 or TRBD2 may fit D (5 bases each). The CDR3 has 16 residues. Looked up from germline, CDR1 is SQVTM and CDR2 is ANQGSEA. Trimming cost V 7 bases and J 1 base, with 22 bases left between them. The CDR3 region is CSAEPRGAGPQETQYF. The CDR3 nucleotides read TGCAGCGCAGAACCTAGGGGAGCAGGCCCCCAAGAGACCCAGTACTTC.

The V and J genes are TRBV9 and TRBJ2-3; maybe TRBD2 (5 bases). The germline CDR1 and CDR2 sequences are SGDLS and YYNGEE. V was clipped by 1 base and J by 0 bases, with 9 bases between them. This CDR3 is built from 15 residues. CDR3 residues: CASSVFGISTDTQYF. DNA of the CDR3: TGTGCCAGCAGCGTATTCGGGATAAGCACAGATACGCAGTATTTT. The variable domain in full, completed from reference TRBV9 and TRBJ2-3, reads DSGVTQTPKHLITATGQRVTLRCSPRSGDLSVYWYQQSLDQGLQFLIQYYNGEERAKGNILERFSAQQFPDLHSELNLSSLELGDSALYFCASSVFGISTDTQYFGPGTRLTVL.

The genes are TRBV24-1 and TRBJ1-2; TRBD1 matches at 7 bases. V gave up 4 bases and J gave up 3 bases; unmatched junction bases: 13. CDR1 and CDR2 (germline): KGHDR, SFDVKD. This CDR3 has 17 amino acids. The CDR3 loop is CATSEPGQPLFHYGYTF. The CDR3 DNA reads TGTGCCACCAGTGAACCGGGACAGCCTTTATTTCACTATGGCTACACCTTC.

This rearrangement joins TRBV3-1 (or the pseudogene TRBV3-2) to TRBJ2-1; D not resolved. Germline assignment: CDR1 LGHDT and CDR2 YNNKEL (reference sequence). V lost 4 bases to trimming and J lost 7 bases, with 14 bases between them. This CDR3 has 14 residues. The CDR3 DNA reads TGTGCCAGCAGCCTTTCTTGGCCAAATAATGAGCAGTTCTTC. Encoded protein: CASSLSWPNNEQFF.

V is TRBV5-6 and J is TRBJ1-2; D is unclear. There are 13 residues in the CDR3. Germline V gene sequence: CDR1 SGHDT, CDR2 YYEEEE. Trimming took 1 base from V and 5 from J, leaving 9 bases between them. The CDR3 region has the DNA TGTGCCAGCAGCTTGCAAGGGTGGTATGGCTACACCTTC. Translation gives CASSLQGWYGYTF. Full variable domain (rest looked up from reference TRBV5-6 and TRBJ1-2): DAGVTQSPTHLIKTRGQQVTLRCSPKSGHDTVSWYQQALGQGPQFIFQYYEEEERQRGNFPDRFSGHQFPNYSSELNVNALLLGDSALYLCASSLQGWYGYTFGSGTRLTVV.

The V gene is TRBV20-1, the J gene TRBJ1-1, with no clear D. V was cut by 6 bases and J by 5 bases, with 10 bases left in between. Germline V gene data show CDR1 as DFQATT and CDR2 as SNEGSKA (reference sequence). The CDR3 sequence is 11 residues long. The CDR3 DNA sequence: TGCAGTGCCCCCGTACGGACTGAAGCTTTCTTT. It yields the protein CSAPVRTEAFF.

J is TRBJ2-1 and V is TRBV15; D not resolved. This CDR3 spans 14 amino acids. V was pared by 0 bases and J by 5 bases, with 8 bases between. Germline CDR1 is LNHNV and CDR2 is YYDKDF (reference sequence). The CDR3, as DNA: TGTGCCACCAGCAGAGATATTGAGGACAATGAGCAGTTCTTC. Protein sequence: CATSRDIEDNEQFF.

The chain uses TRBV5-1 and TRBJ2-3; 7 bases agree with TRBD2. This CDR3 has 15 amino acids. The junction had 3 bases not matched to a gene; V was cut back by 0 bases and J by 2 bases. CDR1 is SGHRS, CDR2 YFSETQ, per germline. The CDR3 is CASSLAGGYTDTQYF. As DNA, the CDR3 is TGCGCCAGCAGCTTGGCGGGGGGATACACAGATACGCAGTATTTT.

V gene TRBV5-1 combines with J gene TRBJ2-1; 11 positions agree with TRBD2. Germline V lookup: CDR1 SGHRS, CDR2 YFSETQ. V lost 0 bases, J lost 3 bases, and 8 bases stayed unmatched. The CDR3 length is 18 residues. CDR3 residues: CASSLAGLAGGIYNEQFF. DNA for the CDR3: TGCGCCAGCAGCTTGGCAGGCCTAGCGGGGGGCATCTACAATGAGCAGTTCTTC.

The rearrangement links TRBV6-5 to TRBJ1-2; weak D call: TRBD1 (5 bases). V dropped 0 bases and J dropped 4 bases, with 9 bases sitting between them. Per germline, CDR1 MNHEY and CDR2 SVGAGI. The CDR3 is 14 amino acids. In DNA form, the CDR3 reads TGTGCCAGCAGTTACTCGGGGGAACCCTATGGCTACACCTTC. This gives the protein CASSYSGEPYGYTF.

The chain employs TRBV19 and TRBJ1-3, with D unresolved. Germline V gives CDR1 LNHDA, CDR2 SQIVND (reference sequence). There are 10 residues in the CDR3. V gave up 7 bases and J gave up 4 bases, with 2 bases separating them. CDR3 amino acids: CASIGNTIYF. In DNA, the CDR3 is TGTGCCAGTATAGGAAACACCATATATTTT.

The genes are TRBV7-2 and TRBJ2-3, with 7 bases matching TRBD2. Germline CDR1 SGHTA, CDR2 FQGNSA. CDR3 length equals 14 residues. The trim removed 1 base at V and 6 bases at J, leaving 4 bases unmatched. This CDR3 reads CASSLVGGPDTQYF. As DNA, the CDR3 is TGTGCCAGCAGCTTAGTGGGAGGGCCGGATACGCAGTATTTT. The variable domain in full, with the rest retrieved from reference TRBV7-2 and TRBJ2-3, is GAGVSQSPSNKVTEKGKDVELRCDPISGHTALYWYRQSLGQGLEFLIYFQGNSAPDKSGLPSDRFSAERTGGSVSTLTIQRTQQEDSAVYLCASSLVGGPDTQYFGPGTRLTVL.

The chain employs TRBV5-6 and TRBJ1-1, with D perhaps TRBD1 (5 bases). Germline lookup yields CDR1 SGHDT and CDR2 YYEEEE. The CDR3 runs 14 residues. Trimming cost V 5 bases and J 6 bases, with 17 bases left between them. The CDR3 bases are TGTGCCAGCAGAGTAACAGGATACAACTCTGAAGCTTTCTTT. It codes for CASRVTGYNSEAFF.

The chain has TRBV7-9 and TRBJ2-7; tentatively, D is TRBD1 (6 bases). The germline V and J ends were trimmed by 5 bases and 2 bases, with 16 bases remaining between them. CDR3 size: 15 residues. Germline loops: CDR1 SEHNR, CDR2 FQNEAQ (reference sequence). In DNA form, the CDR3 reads TGTGCCAGCAGCCACACGACAGGACGGGCCTACGAGCAGTACGTC. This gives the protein CASSHTTGRAYEQYV.